These 27 T cell receptor beta chains were sequenced from one sample in a study of T cell responses to AZD1222 COVID-19 vaccine. The assay was immunoSEQ multiplex PCR, and TCRdb's table has in-frame clones only and misses some. The repertoire holds some 150,000 clones, with 88% as singletons. Material: peripheral blood, obtained 28 days after the second AZD1222 dose. These receptors came from an adult who received the AZD1222 COVID-19 vaccine.

The V call is TRBV5-5, the J call TRBJ2-3, with TRBD2 identical over 8 bases. CDR1 and CDR2 from the germline V gene are SGHKS and YYEKEE (reference sequence). There are 18 residues in the CDR3. Unmatched junction bases numbered 10, after V lost 1 base and J lost 0 bases. The CDR3: CASSLRSGGRSSTDTQYF. The CDR3 DNA reads TGTGCCAGCAGCTTGAGGAGCGGGGGCCGCTCTAGCACAGATACGCAGTATTTT.

This clone was detected only once. The J gene is TRBJ2-7, the V gene TRBV6-5, with D tentatively TRBD1 (5 bases). CDR1 and CDR2 from the germline V gene are MNHEY and SVGAGI. V lost 0 bases and J 2 bases, leaving 14 bases between the germline ends. There are 16 residues in the CDR3. The CDR3 is CASSYSRQQTPYEQYF. The DNA for the CDR3 is TGTGCCAGCAGTTACTCGAGACAGCAAACACCCTACGAGCAGTACTTC.

The chain employs TRBV5-1 and TRBJ1-2, with 9 positions matching TRBD1. The trim removed 3 bases at V and 7 bases at J, leaving 10 bases unmatched. The CDR3 consists of 15 residues. Looked up from germline, CDR1 is SGHRS and CDR2 is YFSETQ. The CDR3 DNA sequence: TGCGCCAGCAGCTCTTTAACAGGGGGCGAGAGTGGCTACACCTTC. This sequence encodes CASSSLTGGESGYTF.

The chain links TRBV10-2 to TRBJ1-5; D is ambiguous. This CDR3 has 12 amino acids. The V gene lost 6 bases and the J gene lost 7 bases, with 10 bases spanning the gap. The germline CDR1 and CDR2 sequences are WSHSY and SAAADI. Written as DNA, the CDR3 is TGCGCCAGCAGCCGGGCCCAACAGCCCCAGCATTTT. This translates into CASSRAQQPQHF.

This chain connects TRBV9 to TRBJ1-2; D remains unclear. Germline values: CDR1 SGDLS, CDR2 YYNGEE. Trimming left V 4 bases short and J 12 bases short, with 22 bases between. The CDR3 has 14 amino acids. CDR3 in DNA: TGTGCCAGCAGCCAAACGGGGAGATACGTAGCAGACACCTTC. Protein product: CASSQTGRYVADTF. The full variable domain, its missing parts supplied by reference TRBV9 and TRBJ1-2, is DSGVTQTPKHLITATGQRVTLRCSPRSGDLSVYWYQQSLDQGLQFLIQYYNGEERAKGNILERFSAQQFPDLHSELNLSSLELGDSALYFCASSQTGRYVADTFGSGTRLTVV.

V gene TRBV5-6 combines with J gene TRBJ1-2; D gene ambiguous. Trimming left V 7 bases short and J 2 bases short, with 9 bases between. The CDR3 has 12 amino acids. Germline loops: CDR1 SGHDT, CDR2 YYEEEE. The CDR3 spells CASGPGNYGYTF. CDR3 coding DNA: TGTGCCAGCGGCCCTGGGAACTATGGCTACACCTTC.

V and J are TRBV4-1 and TRBJ1-3; 7 bases line up with TRBD1. The CDR3 covers 17 residues. The trim removed 0 bases at V and 2 bases at J, leaving 7 bases unmatched. Germline CDR1 reads MGHRA; CDR2 reads YSYEKL. The CDR3 protein is CASSQDFWDSAGNTIYF. In DNA, the CDR3 is TGCGCCAGCAGCCAAGATTTCTGGGACAGTGCTGGAAACACCATATATTTT.

The rearrangement links TRBV10-3 to TRBJ2-5; 9 nucleotides agree with TRBD1. The V gene end was trimmed by 2 bases and the J gene end by 0 bases; junction bases not matched to a gene: 10. Germline V gives CDR1 ENHRY, CDR2 SYGVKD. CDR3 size: 18 residues. CDR3 bases: TGTGCCATCAGTGAGCCGGGACAGGGCGTCGGGTACCAAGAGACCCAGTACTTC. It is translated as CAISEPGQGVGYQETQYF.

The rearrangement uses TRBV7-9 and TRBJ1-4; TRBD1 aligns across 8 bases. V shed 1 base, J shed 7 bases, and the junction held 8 bases outside the gene matches. The CDR3 extends over 16 amino acids. CDR1 is SEHNR and CDR2 is FQNEAQ in the germline V gene (reference sequence). Here the CDR3 DNA reads TGTGCCAGCAGCTTAGGCTCCGGGACAGGAGGTGAAAAACTGTTTTTT. It encodes CASSLGSGTGGEKLFF.

The chain combines TRBV6-5 with TRBJ1-1; D ambiguous. This CDR3 comprises 11 residues. The ends were cut back, 8 bases at V and 5 bases at J, with 9 bases in the middle. The V gene's germline CDR1 is MNHEY and CDR2 SVGAGI. The CDR3 coding sequence is TGTGCCAGCTCTTGGTTGACTGAAGCTTTCTTT. Protein product: CASSWLTEAFF.

V and J are TRBV5-5 and TRBJ1-4, with TRBD1 identical over 10 bases. The CDR3 sequence is 14 residues long. Germline CDR1 SGHKS, CDR2 YYEKEE (reference sequence). V lost 4 bases, J lost 8 bases, and 5 bases stayed unmatched. This CDR3 reads CASSPGTGEEKLFF. The DNA for the CDR3 is TGTGCCAGCAGCCCGGGGACAGGGGAGGAAAAACTGTTTTTT.

V is TRBV18 and J is TRBJ1-5; D is possibly TRBD1 (5 bases). Germline V CDR1 and CDR2: KGHSH, LQKENI. The CDR3 sequence is 16 residues long. The V end was cut by 1 base, the J end by 7 bases, with 17 bases between. DNA for the CDR3: TGTGCCAGCTCACCACAGGAGGTCCGGGGCGGGCAGCCCCAGCATTTT. Translating it yields CASSPQEVRGGQPQHF.

The chain is built from TRBV4-1 and TRBJ1-6; no clear D. The CDR3 length is 14 residues. Germline lookup yields CDR1 MGHRA and CDR2 YSYEKL. V lost 4 bases, J lost 5 bases, and 9 bases lay in between. Written as DNA, the CDR3 is TGCGCCAGCAGCCGCGCCCTAGATAATTCACCCCTCCACTTT. Translating it yields CASSRALDNSPLHF.

This clone was counted only a few times. The rearrangement links TRBV3-1 (or the pseudogene TRBV3-2) to TRBJ1-2; 8 positions match TRBD1. CDR1 and CDR2 (germline): LGHDT, YNNKEL (reference sequence). The V gene end was trimmed by 4 bases and the J gene end by 8 bases; junction bases not matched to a gene: 6. The CDR3 totals 13 residues. The CDR3 sequence is CASSLTGELGYTF. The CDR3 DNA follows: TGTGCCAGCAGCCTGACAGGGGAGCTCGGCTACACCTTC.

The rearrangement links TRBV14 to TRBJ2-5; D is undetermined. The V gene lost 0 bases and the J gene lost 8 bases, with 4 bases spanning the gap. The CDR3 length is 11 residues. Germline CDR1 and CDR2: SGHDN and FVKESK. The DNA for the CDR3 is TGTGCCAGCAGCCAAGACACTACCCAGTACTTC. This translates into CASSQDTTQYF.

The chain has TRBV18 and TRBJ1-2; D is possibly TRBD1 (6 bases). Germline assignment: CDR1 KGHSH and CDR2 LQKENI. The CDR3 loop spans 15 amino acids. Trimming stripped 3 bases from V and 5 bases from J, with 16 bases between. The CDR3 DNA reads as TGTGCCAGCTCACCCGACATAACAGGGTGGTATGGCTACACCTTC. This gives the protein CASSPDITGWYGYTF.

The chain joins TRBV16 to TRBJ2-3; D is ambiguous. The V and J ends lost 6 bases and 4 bases respectively, with 8 bases between them. This CDR3 comprises 12 residues. In germline, CDR1 is KGHSY, CDR2 FQNENV. The CDR3: CASSPLADTQYF. For the CDR3, the DNA is TGTGCCAGCAGTCCCTTGGCAGATACGCAGTATTTT.

The chain links TRBV7-2 to TRBJ1-1, with TRBD1 as a possible D gene (5 bases). The germline CDR1 and CDR2 sequences are SGHTA and FQGNSA. Between the trimmed V and J ends, which lost 0 bases and 5 bases, there was a span of 10 bases. The CDR3 sequence is 14 residues long. Here the CDR3 DNA reads TGTGCCAGCAGCTTAGCGGGACCGTGGACTGAAGCTTTCTTT. This codes for CASSLAGPWTEAFF. The complete variable domain, with remaining parts taken from reference TRBV7-2 and TRBJ1-1, reads GAGVSQSPSNKVTEKGKDVELRCDPISGHTALYWYRQSLGQGLEFLIYFQGNSAPDKSGLPSDRFSAERTGGSVSTLTIQRTQQEDSAVYLCASSLAGPWTEAFFGQGTRLTVV.

The chain has TRBV12-5 and TRBJ1-2, with D possibly being TRBD1 (6 bases). The CDR3 runs to 16 residues. The germline gives CDR1 LGHNT, CDR2 FRNRAP. V lost 1 base and J lost 2, with 14 bases in between. The CDR3, as DNA: TGTGCTAGTGGTTTGGGAGACAGGAGTCTAAACTATGGCTACACCTTC. Translation gives CASGLGDRSLNYGYTF.

The chain has TRBV6-6 and TRBJ1-1, with D perhaps TRBD1 (6 bases). Germline V gene sequence: CDR1 MNHNY, CDR2 SVGAGI (reference sequence). The CDR3 runs 14 residues. V lost 4 bases and J lost 5, with 14 bases in between. CDR3 coding DNA: TGTGCCAGCAGTTTATCCGGGGGCGCGACTGAAGCTTTCTTT. Translating it yields CASSLSGGATEAFF.

This clone turned up a few times. This chain joins TRBV18 and TRBJ2-5; the D gene is possibly TRBD2 (5 bases). V lost 3 bases and J lost 5, with 13 bases in between. Germline CDR1 is KGHSH and CDR2 is LQKENI. The CDR3 totals 14 residues. Here the CDR3 DNA reads TGTGCCAGCTCACCGAGTAGAGGCGGGGAGACCCAGTACTTC. As protein: CASSPSRGGETQYF. The full variable domain, its missing parts supplied by reference TRBV18 and TRBJ2-5, is NAGVMQNPRHLVRRRGQEARLRCSPMKGHSHVYWYRQLPEEGLKFMVYLQKENIIDESGMPKERFSAEFPKEGPSILRIQQVVRGDSAAYFCASSPSRGGETQYFGPGTRLLVL.

The chain combines TRBV6-5 with TRBJ2-2, with 8 bases aligning to TRBD2. V shed 10 bases, J shed 5 bases, and the junction held 12 bases outside the gene matches. This CDR3 has 15 residues. Germline V lookup: CDR1 MNHEY, CDR2 SVGAGI. The CDR3 protein is CATSFRGGGTGELFF. The CDR3 coding sequence is TGTGCCACCTCGTTCCGGGGGGGCGGGACCGGGGAGCTGTTTTTT.

The chain couples TRBV4-1 to TRBJ1-4; TRBD1 might be the D (5 bases). The length of the CDR3 is 15 residues. V lost 0 bases and J 5 bases, leaving 10 bases between the germline ends. Germline loops: CDR1 MGHRA, CDR2 YSYEKL. The CDR3 bases are TGCGCCAGCAGCCAAGATGTGGGACTAAATGAAAAACTGTTTTTT. Protein sequence: CASSQDVGLNEKLFF.

The chain employs TRBV24-1 and TRBJ1-5; TRBD1 might be the D (5 bases). The CDR3 extends over 13 amino acids. V gave up 5 bases and J gave up 4 bases, with 8 bases separating them. CDR1 is KGHDR and CDR2 is SFDVKD in the germline V gene. The CDR3 region is CATSAGGNQPQHF. CDR3 DNA: TGTGCCACCAGTGCGGGGGGAAATCAGCCCCAGCATTTT.

V is TRBV3-1 (or the pseudogene TRBV3-2) and J is TRBJ2-6, with D tentatively TRBD1 or TRBD2 (5 bases each). V was clipped by 3 bases and J by 2 bases, with 8 bases between them. The CDR3 contains 15 residues. Germline V lookup: CDR1 LGHDT, CDR2 YNNKEL (reference sequence). The CDR3 nucleotides are TGTGCCAGCAGCCAGGGGGTACCTGGGGCCAACGTCCTGACTTTC. It translates to CASSQGVPGANVLTF.

This clone was detected once. J is TRBJ1-1 and V is TRBV7-9; TRBD1 might be the D (5 bases). V was trimmed by 2 bases and J by 7 bases, leaving 23 bases between them. CDR1 and CDR2 from the germline V gene are SEHNR and FQNEAQ (reference sequence). The CDR3 is 17 amino acids. The CDR3 nucleotides are TGTGCCAGCAGCTTAACGGCCGGTGTAGGGACTACTAATGAAGCTTTCTTT. This encodes CASSLTAGVGTTNEAFF.

The chain couples TRBV2 to TRBJ2-1, with D possibly matching TRBD2 (6 bases). The CDR3 covers 10 residues. Between the trimmed V and J ends, which lost 4 bases and 15 bases, there was a span of 10 bases. The germline V gene has CDR1 SNHLY and CDR2 FYNNEI. The CDR3 DNA sequence: TGTGCCAGCAGTGGGACCGGGGGGTTCTTC. It is translated as CASSGTGGFF. Using reference TRBV2 and TRBJ2-1 for the parts outside the CDR3, the full variable domain is EPEVTQTPSHQVTQMGQEVILRCVPISNHLYFYWYRQILGQKVEFLVSFYNNEISEKSEIFDDQFSVERPDGSNFTLKIRSTKLEDSAMYFCASSGTGGFFGPGTRLTVL.